The next 13 T cell receptor beta chains were all read from a single sample in a study of blood T cell repertoires in COVID-19. Repertoires were generated with immunoSEQ multiplex PCR, while TCRdb's copy carries only in-frame clones and drops some. Of under 300,000 clones in the sample, around 80% are singletons; the top ten hold roughly 5%. Sequencing input: peripheral blood. These receptors were collected from a human donor in a cohort sampled during active COVID-19.

V gene TRBV6-2 or TRBV6-3 combines with J gene TRBJ1-3; 7 bases agree with TRBD1. The CDR3 length is 14 residues. J was trimmed by 4 bases and V by 3 bases; bases with no gene match: 3. The germline V gene has CDR1 MNHEY and CDR2 SVGEGT. CDR3 protein: CASSYRGRGNTIYF. The CDR3 DNA follows: TGTGCCAGCAGTTATAGGGGGCGAGGAAACACCATATATTTT.

This chain links TRBV5-1 with TRBJ2-5, with TRBD1 as a possible D gene (5 bases). Deletions cut 2 bases from V and 1 base from J, with 15 bases between. From germline, CDR1 is SGHRS and CDR2 YFSETQ. This CDR3 has 16 amino acids. The DNA for the CDR3 is TGCGCCAGCAGCTTAATACCAGGGCTTAGCCAAGAGACCCAGTACTTC. Protein: CASSLIPGLSQETQYF.

V and J are TRBV3-1 (or the pseudogene TRBV3-2) and TRBJ1-4; the match to TRBD1 covers 9 bases. CDR3 length: 16 residues. The germline V gene has CDR1 LGHDT and CDR2 YNNKEL (reference sequence). Trimming took 4 bases from V and 4 from J; bases not matched to a gene: 7. The CDR3: CASSRYRGRGNEKLFF. The CDR3 DNA is TGTGCCAGCAGCCGCTACAGGGGGCGGGGTAATGAAAAACTGTTTTTT.

The chain couples TRBV27 to TRBJ1-2, with 7 bases that match TRBD1. The CDR3 consists of 13 residues. V was clipped by 8 bases and J by 8 bases; unmatched bases: 11. Germline values: CDR1 MNHEY, CDR2 SMNVEV (reference sequence). CDR3 loop: CASRTGQEGGYTF. The CDR3 DNA follows: TGTGCCAGCCGGACCGGACAGGAGGGAGGCTACACCTTC.

Only a few counts were recorded for this clone. V is TRBV6-6 and J is TRBJ1-6, with D hard to call. Trimming removed 3 bases from V and 8 bases from J, with 14 bases in between. The CDR3 has 15 amino acids. In germline, CDR1 is MNHNY, CDR2 SVGAGI (reference sequence). The CDR3 region is CASSYVSGPHSPLHF. The CDR3 bases are TGTGCCAGCAGTTATGTGTCAGGCCCGCATTCACCCCTCCACTTT.

This clone was picked up many times. The chain links TRBV19 to TRBJ2-5; 11 bases are a match to TRBD2. The CDR3 is 16 amino acids. Losses at the gene ends were 5 bases for V and 4 bases for J; bases not matched to a gene: 9. The germline CDR1 and CDR2 sequences are LNHDA and SQIVND (reference sequence). The CDR3 spells CASSAPSTSGAETQYF. DNA for the CDR3: TGTGCCAGTAGTGCCCCATCGACTAGCGGGGCAGAGACCCAGTACTTC.

The chain carries TRBV4-1 and TRBJ1-1; a possible D gene is TRBD1 (5 bases). The germline V gene has CDR1 MGHRA and CDR2 YSYEKL. The CDR3 is 14 amino acids. Trimming left V 2 bases short and J 4 bases short, with 11 bases between. The CDR3 protein is CASSQRQGGTEAFF. The CDR3 DNA sequence: TGCGCCAGCAGCCAACGGCAGGGAGGCACTGAAGCTTTCTTT.

This chain joins TRBV6-5 and TRBJ1-4; 10 positions match TRBD1. This CDR3 spans 15 amino acids. The V and J ends lost 4 bases and 8 bases, in that order; junction bases with no gene match: 7. Germline V gene data show CDR1 as MNHEY and CDR2 as SVGAGI. This CDR3 is CASSSTGGGREKLFF. Written as DNA, the CDR3 is TGTGCCAGCAGTTCGACAGGGGGCGGGCGGGAAAAACTGTTTTTT.

The rearrangement uses TRBV27 and TRBJ2-7, with 11 bases lining up with TRBD2. From germline, CDR1 is MNHEY and CDR2 SMNVEV (reference sequence). The CDR3 has 14 amino acids. V was pared by 6 bases and J by 0 bases, with 1 base of the junction left unmatched. The CDR3 sequence is CASRLAGDSYEQYF. In nucleotides, the CDR3 is TGTGCCAGCAGACTAGCGGGGGACTCCTACGAGCAGTACTTC.

About this clone: Other nucleotide sequences in the sample specify the same CDR3. The chain combines TRBV7-9 with TRBJ1-1, with 7 bases fitting TRBD1. The CDR3 has 12 residues. V dropped 4 bases and J dropped 7; count of bases not matched to a gene: 3. Germline V gene lookup returns CDR1 SEHNR and CDR2 FQNEAQ (reference sequence). DNA for the CDR3: TGTGCCAGCAGCTCGGGACAGAATGAAGCTTTCTTT. The encoded protein is CASSSGQNEAFF.

The V and J genes are TRBV7-6 and TRBJ2-7; D might be TRBD1 (5 bases). From germline, CDR1 is SGHVS and CDR2 FNYEAQ. The CDR3 has 13 residues. Between the trimmed V and J ends, which lost 7 bases and 5 bases, there was a span of 15 bases. Here the CDR3 reads CASTASPGHEQYF. The DNA of the CDR3 is TGTGCCAGCACCGCCTCACCAGGGCACGAGCAGTACTTC.

This rearrangement joins TRBV5-1 to TRBJ2-7, with 14 positions matching TRBD2. Germline V gene data show CDR1 as SGHRS and CDR2 as YFSETQ. CDR3 length: 19 residues. After removal of 4 bases from V and 5 bases from J, the junction contained 17 bases not matched to a gene. Here the CDR3 reads CASSPSGTSGGGGLNEQYF. In DNA, the CDR3 is TGCGCCAGCAGCCCATCCGGGACTAGCGGGGGAGGAGGCCTGAACGAGCAGTACTTC.

The gene calls are TRBV10-3 and TRBJ1-1, with 9 bases aligning to TRBD1. CDR3 size: 14 residues. V shed 6 bases and J 3 bases; nucleotides not matched to a gene: 5. Per germline, CDR1 ENHRY and CDR2 SYGVKD. CDR3 sequence: CAISPGQGDTEAFF. CDR3 DNA: TGTGCCATCAGCCCGGGACAGGGAGACACTGAAGCTTTCTTT.